This TCR beta chain originates from a study of cytomegalovirus exposure and HLA in healthy donors. Amplification used 60 Vbeta primers and 13 Jbeta primers. Profiling relied on immunoSEQ multiplex PCR, and the TCRdb table lists in-frame clones only, not all of them. The table includes over 100,000 clones, approximately 8.9% detected once. Study-level points and caveats: Rare sequences made up most TCRs, while some public TCRs were found in many donors.

The CDR3 has 15 residues. Per the germline V gene, CDR1 is KGHSH and CDR2 is LQKENI. With regard to this clone: Its specificity is unknown. Its ends do not fully match the called genes, so a read error is possible.

Source material: PBMCs. The receptor's source is a woman aged 40 to 55 in good health and CMV-seropositive. V usage is TRBV18 and J usage is TRBJ2-7, with D maybe TRBD2 (6 bases). The CDR3 reads CASSSPGLTPYEQYF. CDR3 bases: TGTGCCAGCTCATCACCGGGACTCACCCCCTACGAGCAGTACTTC.